The 8 T cell receptor beta chains given below trace back to one sample, sequenced in a study of shared clonotypes between healthy human individuals (TCRdb year 2020). Libraries came from the immunoSEQ multiplex PCR assay. Drawn from immuneACCESS, this table holds only the in-frame rearrangements with V and J called that TCRdb kept. Clones are partly lost; checked studies trace under half to an unresolved V gene and leave the rest unexplained. The sample table shows roughly 1,500,000 clones, and roughly 98.5% are seen once. Jointly, the top ten make up 0.36% of the sample. Specimen: naive CD4+ T cells sorted from blood. The sample's cell subset or site label, decoded: CD45RA+ positively selected. The receptors were gathered from a man aged 25-45 years in good health.

The J gene is TRBJ2-5, the V gene TRBV5-1, with TRBD1 identical over 9 bases. Germline CDR1 is SGHRS and CDR2 is YFSETQ. This CDR3 is 13 amino acids long. V lost 4 bases and J lost 4; bases outside the gene matches: 2. Written as DNA, the CDR3 is TGCGCCAGCAGCAGGGGACAGGGAGAGACCCAGTACTTC. Its translation is CASSRGQGETQYF.

The chain couples TRBV7-2 to TRBJ2-7; 11 bases agree with TRBD2. Germline CDR1 SGHTA, CDR2 FQGNSA. Germline trimming cut 2 bases from V and 2 bases from J; bases unmatched to any gene: 8. The CDR3 extends over 17 amino acids. CDR3 coding DNA: TGTGCCAGCAGCTTATACCATGCTAGCGGGAGGCCCTACGAGCAGTACTTC. Translated: CASSLYHASGRPYEQYF.

The table lists this clone with a count of one. The V and J genes are TRBV28 and TRBJ2-1; 10 bases align to TRBD2. The V and J ends lost 6 bases and 4 bases, in that order; junction bases with no gene match: 3. From germline, CDR1 is MDHEN and CDR2 SYDVKM. CDR3 size: 14 residues. CDR3 DNA sequence: TGTGCCAGCAGATGGACTAGCGGTTACAATGAGCAGTTCTTC. Amino acid sequence: CASRWTSGYNEQFF.

The chain has TRBV7-9 and TRBJ2-5; D is unclear. CDR3 length: 13 residues. Trimming took off 8 bases at V and 2 bases at J, with 12 bases between the two ends. CDR1 and CDR2 from the germline V gene are SEHNR and FQNEAQ (reference sequence). CDR3 nucleotide sequence: TGTGCCAGCGGTCACTACTCACAAGAGACCCAGTACTTC. Residues: CASGHYSQETQYF.

The rearrangement uses TRBV27 and TRBJ2-4, with no clear D. The CDR3 runs to 16 residues. The V and J ends lost 5 bases and 0 bases respectively, with 14 bases between them. Looked up from germline, CDR1 is MNHEY and CDR2 is SMNVEV (reference sequence). The CDR3 DNA reads TGTGCCAGCAGTACCCGGGTCCTCGAAGCCAAAAACATTCAGTACTTC. Translated: CASSTRVLEAKNIQYF.

J is TRBJ2-2 and V is TRBV7-8, with unresolved D. This CDR3 has 14 amino acids. The ends were cut back, 3 bases at V and 4 bases at J, with 9 bases in the middle. Germline V gene lookup returns CDR1 SGHVS and CDR2 FQNEAQ. In DNA form, the CDR3 reads TGTGCCAGCAGCTTGGTCAGGAGCACCGGGGAGCTGTTTTTT. As protein: CASSLVRSTGELFF.

V is TRBV5-6 and J is TRBJ2-2; D ambiguous. Trimming stripped 0 bases from V and 6 bases from J, with 6 bases between. CDR3 size: 13 residues. Germline values: CDR1 SGHDT, CDR2 YYEEEE. CDR3 amino acids: CASSLALPGELFF. CDR3 sequence (DNA): TGTGCCAGCAGCTTGGCCCTGCCCGGGGAGCTGTTTTTT.

CDR3 sequence (DNA): TGTGCCAGCAGATGGGGACAGGAGGGGTTCTTC. Protein: CASRWGQEGFF. The chain carries TRBV7-2 and TRBJ2-1, with 8 bases fitting TRBD1. Germline V gene lookup returns CDR1 SGHTA and CDR2 FQGNSA. The CDR3 has 11 residues. V dropped 6 bases and J dropped 15; count of bases not matched to a gene: 7. Full variable domain (missing parts from reference TRBV7-2 and TRBJ2-1): GAGVSQSPSNKVTEKGKDVELRCDPISGHTALYWYRQSLGQGLEFLIYFQGNSAPDKSGLPSDRFSAERTGGSVSTLTIQRTQQEDSAVYLCASRWGQEGFFGPGTRLTVL.